This T cell receptor (beta chain) was documented in a study of cytomegalovirus exposure and HLA in healthy donors. The study, taken as a whole, reports: The authors listed some 160 TCR beta chains as cytomegalovirus-associated.

Primers for the PCR totalled 60 Vbeta and 13 Jbeta. Only in-frame clones appear in the TCRdb table, and some are missing; sequencing was by immunoSEQ multiplex PCR. The sample records approximately 78,000 clones, approximately 84% being singletons. Worth noting for this clone: What it binds is unknown.

This CDR3 is built from 14 residues. Germline values: CDR1 SEHNR, CDR2 FQNEAQ (reference sequence). V shed 5 bases and J shed 6 bases, with 14 bases lying between them. V and J are TRBV7-9 and TRBJ2-1, with D hard to call. The sequence derives from a woman in her 50s in good health and CMV-seronegative. Sequencing input: PBMCs. The CDR3 sequence: CASSKDFPGNEQFF. CDR3 coding DNA: TGTGCCAGCAGCAAAGATTTCCCGGGCAATGAGCAGTTCTTC.